One sample yielded the 21 T cell receptor beta chains listed below, sequenced in a study of blood T cell repertoires in COVID-19. The assay was immunoSEQ multiplex PCR, and TCRdb's table has in-frame clones only and misses some. The sample consists of a few hundred thousand clones, 90% of them appearing once. The specimen was PBMCs or T cells enriched from blood (not recorded which). These receptors were taken from a young woman with acute COVID-19.

Only one count was recorded for this clone. The genes are TRBV7-9 and TRBJ1-1; tentatively, D is TRBD1 (5 bases). Germline values: CDR1 SEHNR, CDR2 FQNEAQ (reference sequence). Trimming took 3 bases from V and 1 from J, leaving 6 bases between them. The CDR3 totals 13 residues. CDR3 protein: CASSFQGNTEAFF. Here the CDR3 DNA reads TGTGCCAGCAGCTTCCAGGGGAACACTGAAGCTTTCTTT.

The chain couples TRBV28 to TRBJ1-2; no firm D call. This CDR3 has 12 residues. In germline, CDR1 is MDHEN, CDR2 SYDVKM. Trimming removed 6 bases from V and 8 bases from J, with 13 bases in between. The CDR3 sequence: CASSQEWRGYTF. The CDR3 coding sequence is TGTGCCAGCAGCCAGGAGTGGAGGGGCTACACCTTC.

V is TRBV6-5 and J is TRBJ2-5, with D perhaps TRBD2 (6 bases). Between the trimmed V and J ends, which lost 4 bases and 4 bases, there was a span of 13 bases. CDR3 size: 14 residues. Germline CDR1 MNHEY, CDR2 SVGAGI. The CDR3 is CASSSAGRGETQYF. CDR3 nucleotide sequence: TGTGCCAGCAGTTCGGCGGGGCGGGGAGAGACCCAGTACTTC.

V and J are TRBV5-1 and TRBJ2-1, with D possibly TRBD1 on 6 matching bases. The CDR3 is 14 amino acids. Between the trimmed V and J ends, which lost 4 bases and 8 bases, there was a span of 16 bases. Germline CDR1 reads SGHRS; CDR2 reads YFSETQ. The chain's CDR3 is CASSPGQGRDEQFF. CDR3 DNA: TGCGCCAGCAGCCCAGGGCAGGGGCGGGATGAGCAGTTCTTC.

The chain recombines TRBV19 with TRBJ1-1; D gene unclear. V dropped 5 bases and J dropped 5 bases, with 12 bases sitting between them. This CDR3 is 13 amino acids long. Germline V lookup: CDR1 LNHDA, CDR2 SQIVND (reference sequence). The CDR3 loop reads CASSPILRTEAFF. DNA of the CDR3: TGTGCCAGTAGTCCGATCTTGAGGACTGAAGCTTTCTTT. Supplemented by reference TRBV19 and TRBJ1-1, the full variable domain reads DGGITQSPKYLFRKEGQNVTLSCEQNLNHDAMYWYRQDPGQGLRLIYYSQIVNDFQKGDIAEGYSVSREKKESFPLTVTSAQKNPTAFYLCASSPILRTEAFFGQGTRLTVV.

This sequence joins TRBV18 and TRBJ1-2, with unresolved D. The germline V gene has CDR1 KGHSH and CDR2 LQKENI. V lost 3 bases and J lost 2, with 13 bases in between. This CDR3 contains 15 residues. DNA for the CDR3: TGTGCCAGCTCACCCCGCCTGACTTCAAACTATGGCTACACCTTC. Amino acid sequence: CASSPRLTSNYGYTF.

The chain carries TRBV13 and TRBJ2-2; TRBD2 agrees at 14 bases. The germline V gene encodes CDR1 PRHDT and CDR2 FYEKMQ (reference sequence). The CDR3 extends over 17 amino acids. V trimming: 5 bases; J trimming: 6 bases; junction bases outside the gene matches: 8. CDR3 in DNA: TGTGCCAGCAGCCCGACTGGGACTAGCGGGAGACCCGGGGAGCTGTTTTTT. Translated, it gives CASSPTGTSGRPGELFF.

J is TRBJ2-7 and V is TRBV18; 7 bases align to TRBD2. Germline CDR1 KGHSH, CDR2 LQKENI. The CDR3 sequence is 12 residues long. Germline trimming cut 8 bases from V and 3 bases from J; bases unmatched to any gene: 4. The CDR3 nucleotides are TGTGCCAGCGCACGGGGGGACTACGAGCAGTACTTC. Translation: CASARGDYEQYF. The variable domain in full, with the rest retrieved from reference TRBV18 and TRBJ2-7, is NAGVMQNPRHLVRRRGQEARLRCSPMKGHSHVYWYRQLPEEGLKFMVYLQKENIIDESGMPKERFSAEFPKEGPSILRIQQVVRGDSAAYFCASARGDYEQYFGPGTRLTVT.

The chain combines TRBV9 with TRBJ2-7; D unclear. The CDR3 covers 15 residues. Germline V gene lookup returns CDR1 SGDLS and CDR2 YYNGEE. Trimming left V 3 bases short and J 2 bases short, with 15 bases between. The CDR3 sequence is CASSGRGGATYEQYF. DNA for the CDR3: TGTGCCAGCAGCGGGAGAGGTGGCGCAACCTACGAGCAGTACTTC.

This sequence joins TRBV27 and TRBJ2-7; 7 bases map to TRBD2. Germline V gene sequence: CDR1 MNHEY, CDR2 SMNVEV (reference sequence). This CDR3 contains 15 residues. V shed 5 bases, J shed 5 bases, and the junction held 12 bases outside the gene matches. DNA for the CDR3: TGTGCCAGCAGTCAGCTAGCGGCTAGGGGAAACGAGCAGTACTTC. It yields the protein CASSQLAARGNEQYF.

This clone turned up a few times. V gene TRBV11-2 combines with J gene TRBJ2-7, with TRBD2 matching 10 bases. The ends lost 1 base at V and 4 bases at J; junction bases unmatched: 4. The CDR3 runs to 15 residues. Germline CDR1 and CDR2: SGHAT and FQNNGV. CDR3 nucleotide sequence: TGTGCCAGCAGCTTAGCTAGCGGGAGAGCGTACGAGCAGTACTTC. Its protein product is CASSLASGRAYEQYF.

The chain carries TRBV7-3 and TRBJ2-2; TRBD1 is a possible D gene (5 bases). The CDR3 runs to 14 residues. Trimming stripped 7 bases from V and 4 bases from J, with 13 bases between. The germline V gene has CDR1 SGHTA and CDR2 FQGTGA. This CDR3 is CASMGQGGTGELFF. The CDR3 DNA reads TGTGCCAGCATGGGCCAGGGTGGCACCGGGGAGCTGTTTTTT.

This clone was found a few times. The chain is built from TRBV5-6 and TRBJ1-5; D is undetermined. The CDR3 length is 15 residues. Trimming stripped 6 bases from V and 4 bases from J, with 17 bases between. CDR1 and CDR2 from the germline V gene are SGHDT and YYEEEE. CDR3 sequence (DNA): TGTGCCAGCACCCTGTCGGGGAGAGGGAATCAGCCCCAGCATTTT. Its protein is CASTLSGRGNQPQHF.

This clone turned up a few times. CDR3 nucleotide sequence: TGCAGTGCTAGCAGGGGGACTGAAGCTTTCTTT. It is translated as CSASRGTEAFF. The rearrangement links TRBV20-1 to TRBJ1-1; 7 bases align to TRBD1. With 3 bases clipped from V and 5 bases from J, the junction kept 0 bases outside the gene matches. Germline V gives CDR1 DFQATT, CDR2 SNEGSKA (reference sequence). The CDR3 length is 11 residues.

The chain links TRBV6-5 to TRBJ2-7; D not resolved. The CDR3 is 13 amino acids. V gave up 6 bases and J gave up 1 base, with 10 bases separating them. Germline-derived CDR1 and CDR2 are MNHEY and SVGAGI. CDR3 sequence: CASRRSESYEQYF. As DNA, the CDR3 is TGTGCCAGCAGACGCTCGGAGTCCTACGAGCAGTACTTC.

Here the CDR3 reads CSVSGRLSYEQYF. In nucleotides, the CDR3 is TGCAGCGTTAGTGGGCGTCTCTCCTACGAGCAGTACTTC. J is TRBJ2-7 and V is TRBV29-1; no definite D call. The V gene's germline CDR1 is SQVTM and CDR2 ANQGSEA. The CDR3 contains 13 residues. V lost 5 bases and J lost 0, with 11 bases in between.

This sequence joins TRBV27 and TRBJ2-1; 10 bases match TRBD2. This CDR3 spans 16 amino acids. Trimming at V came to 6 bases and at J to 3 bases, leaving 8 bases not matched to a gene. From germline, CDR1 is MNHEY and CDR2 SMNVEV (reference sequence). The chain's CDR3 is CASRSLAGANYNEQFF. CDR3 coding DNA: TGTGCCAGCAGGAGTCTAGCGGGAGCAAACTACAATGAGCAGTTCTTC.

The chain employs TRBV4-3 and TRBJ2-1; TRBD2 is a possible D gene (6 bases). CDR3 length equals 15 residues. In germline, CDR1 is LGHNA, CDR2 YSLEER. Trimming left V 3 bases short and J 2 bases short, with 11 bases between. CDR3 sequence reads: CASSHGTSTYNEQFF. For the CDR3, the DNA is TGCGCCAGCAGCCACGGGACTTCTACCTACAATGAGCAGTTCTTC.

The rearrangement links TRBV28 to TRBJ2-7, with D uncertain. Trimming pared 6 bases from V and 1 base from J, leaving 16 bases between. Germline assignment: CDR1 MDHEN and CDR2 SYDVKM. The CDR3 extends over 15 amino acids. CDR3: CASRPLRAPSYEQYF. CDR3 nucleotides: TGTGCCAGCAGACCGCTCCGAGCCCCTTCCTACGAGCAGTACTTC.

This clone was counted many times. The gene calls are TRBV6-1 and TRBJ2-3, with 12 bases fitting TRBD2. The V gene end was trimmed by 1 base and the J gene end by 4 bases; junction bases not matched to a gene: 0. The CDR3 spans 15 residues. Germline values: CDR1 MNHNS, CDR2 SASEGT. Here the CDR3 reads CASSEGLAGADTQYF. The CDR3 DNA sequence: TGTGCCAGCAGTGAAGGACTAGCGGGAGCAGATACGCAGTATTTT.

The rearrangement joins TRBV10-3 to TRBJ1-5, with D possibly TRBD1 on 5 matching bases. Germline lookup yields CDR1 ENHRY and CDR2 SYGVKD. V was shortened by 5 bases and J by 5 bases, with 7 bases between the two germline ends. This CDR3 has 12 residues. CDR3 protein: CAISQQDQPQHF. Written as DNA, the CDR3 is TGTGCCATCAGTCAACAGGATCAGCCCCAGCATTTT.